This T cell receptor beta chain was captured by sequencing in a study of T cells in localized non-small cell lung cancer. This CDR3 has 13 amino acids. The germline V gene encodes CDR1 MNHGY and CDR2 SAAAGT. Clones were sequenced by immunoSEQ multiplex PCR, and TCRdb holds only the in-frame ones, with some missing. The sample includes about 6,300 clones, about 15% seen only once; the top ten take around 4.8%. As concerns this clone: The junction differs from germline at one of its ends, possibly a read error.

Neighboring lung without atypia was obtained no less than 2 cm from the tumor margin. The rearrangement links TRBV6-8 to TRBJ2-3; D ambiguous. The source material was normal lung tissue next to the tumor, sampled before any cancer treatment. The receptor comes from a male donor at least 60 years old with stage II squamous cell lung carcinoma. The CDR3 DNA is TGTGCCATCAGTGTCGCGACATACGATACGCAGTATTTT. Protein sequence: CAISVATYDTQYF.